The text below deals with one TCR beta chain. The sample is drawn from a study of cytomegalovirus exposure and HLA in healthy donors. The PCR ran on 60 Vbeta and 13 Jbeta primers. Libraries were prepared by immunoSEQ multiplex PCR; TCRdb keeps only in-frame clonotypes and omits some of them. The data show 150,000 to 200,000 clones, with around four fifths seen just once and approximately 4% held by the top ten. The TCR was taken from a middle-aged man in good health and CMV-seropositive. Sample: PBMCs.

This chain's CDR3 is CASLDLYEQYF. DNA for the CDR3: TGTGCCAGCCTAGACCTCTACGAGCAGTACTTC. The chain combines TRBV6-1 with TRBJ2-7; D is unresolved. This CDR3 contains 11 residues. V was shortened by 8 bases and J by 3 bases, with 8 bases between the two germline ends. Germline assignment: CDR1 MNHNS and CDR2 SASEGT.